These 27 T cell receptor beta chains share one sample of origin, sequenced in a study of T cells in Graves' hyperthyroidism and ophthalmopathy. Authors of the study amplified TCR beta CDR3 regions from RNA transcripts. An initial round of RT-PCR targeting the TCR CDR3 relied on the HTBI primer set. TCRdb re-analysed the multiplex PCR reads in MiXCR, keeping a single row per CDR3 protein. Of hundreds of thousands of distinct CDR3 sequences in the sample, 16% were seen once. Sequencing used blood. The receptors were gathered from a woman aged 18-29 years with Graves' hyperthyroidism.

J is TRBJ1-2 and V is TRBV12-3 or TRBV12-4; D gene unclear. V was clipped by 5 bases and J by 8 bases, with 9 bases between them. The CDR3 has 11 residues. The CDR3 here is CASSPGHGYTF. The CDR3 DNA reads as TGTGCCAGCAGTCCCGGTCACGGCTACACCTTC.

V usage is TRBV9 and J usage is TRBJ2-7, with no clear D. The CDR3 has 11 residues. Germline lookup yields CDR1 SGDLS and CDR2 YYNGEE. Trimming removed 4 bases at V and 6 bases at J, with 8 bases between. The CDR3 reads CASSPTAEQYF. DNA of the CDR3: TGTGCCAGCAGCCCAACGGCCGAGCAGTACTTC. The entire variable domain, with the rest obtained from reference TRBV9 and TRBJ2-7, is as follows: DSGVTQTPKHLITATGQRVTLRCSPRSGDLSVYWYQQSLDQGLQFLIQYYNGEERAKGNILERFSAQQFPDLHSELNLSSLELGDSALYFCASSPTAEQYFGPGTRLTVT.

Of note for this clonotype: One base away lies a much larger clone, so this may be a sequencing read error. J is TRBJ1-5 and V is TRBV28; perhaps TRBD1 as D (6 bases). In germline, CDR1 is MDHEN, CDR2 SYDVKM. This CDR3 is built from 17 residues. The chain's CDR3 is CARSLPQARGGNQPQHF. In nucleotides, the CDR3 is TGTGCCAGGAGTTTGCCTCAGGCAAGGGGGGGCAATCAGCCCCAGCATTTT.

This clonotype was detected many times. V is TRBV12-3 or TRBV12-4 and J is TRBJ2-1, with TRBD2 matching over 9 bases. This CDR3 spans 17 amino acids. V lost 5 bases to trimming and J lost 0 bases; unmatched junction nucleotides: 8. CDR3 DNA sequence: TGTGCCAGCAGTGGACCTAGCGGGATGAGCTCCTACAATGAGCAGTTCTTC. The encoded protein is CASSGPSGMSSYNEQFF.

This rearrangement joins TRBV7-3 to TRBJ2-1; D is possibly TRBD2 (7 bases). The CDR3 is made up of 15 amino acids. With 6 bases removed from V and 4 bases from J, the gap between germline ends came to 16 bases. Germline lookup yields CDR1 SGHTA and CDR2 FQGTGA. The CDR3 sequence: CASSPRGGSYNEQFF. The CDR3 DNA follows: TGTGCCAGCAGTCCTAGGGGGGGCTCTTACAATGAGCAGTTCTTC.

This clonotype was observed at least ten times. The V and J genes are TRBV3-1 and TRBJ2-1; TRBD2 matches 15 bases. The V gene's germline CDR1 is LGHDT and CDR2 YNNKEL (reference sequence). The CDR3 loop spans 17 amino acids. V was pared by 0 bases and J by 8 bases, with 5 bases of the junction left unmatched. The CDR3 loop reads CASSQDRTSGRAYEQFF. DNA for the CDR3: TGTGCCAGCAGCCAAGATCGGACTAGCGGGAGGGCCTATGAGCAGTTCTTC.

The V gene is TRBV7-7, the J gene TRBJ2-2; no clear D gene. CDR3 length equals 16 residues. Trimming pared 2 bases from V and 0 bases from J, leaving 10 bases between. The germline V gene has CDR1 SSHAT and CDR2 FNYEAQ (reference sequence). For the CDR3, the DNA is TGTGCCAGCAGCTTATTTTCAGGCACGAACACCGGGGAGCTGTTTTTT. Translation gives CASSLFSGTNTGELFF.

In the case of this clonotype: This may arise from a read error, as a much more abundant clone is one base away. The V call is TRBV18, the J call TRBJ1-4, with unresolved D. CDR1 and CDR2 (germline): KGHSH, LQKENI. CDR3 length equals 14 residues. The chain's CDR3 is CASSPRGTTEKLFF. In DNA form, the CDR3 reads TGTGCCAGCTCACCACGGGGTACTACTGAAAAACTGTTTTTT. Full variable domain (remainder filled in from reference TRBV18 and TRBJ1-4): NAGVMQNPRHLVRRRGQEARLRCSPMKGHSHVYWYRQLPEEGLKFMVYLQKENIIDESGMPKERFSAEFPKEGPSILRIQQVVRGDSAAYFCASSPRGTTEKLFFGSGTQLSVL.

This clonotype was observed a few times. The J gene is TRBJ1-3, the V gene TRBV12-3 or TRBV12-4; D not certain. This CDR3 spans 15 amino acids. V was trimmed by 7 bases and J by 4 bases, leaving 17 bases between them. This CDR3 reads CASTTPGWTGNTIYF. The DNA for the CDR3 is TGTGCCAGCACAACTCCCGGGTGGACCGGAAACACCATATATTTT.

This chain links TRBV19 with TRBJ1-1; 10 nucleotides agree with TRBD1. The CDR3 spans 17 residues. Trimming at V came to 2 bases and at J to 5 bases, leaving 11 bases not matched to a gene. CDR1 and CDR2 from the germline V gene are LNHDA and SQIVND (reference sequence). The CDR3 here is CASSILDRGRGGTEAFF. The CDR3, as DNA: TGTGCCAGTAGTATACTCGACAGGGGGCGCGGGGGTACTGAAGCTTTCTTT.

This clonotype has just a few counts. CDR3 residues: CASSLWTGVAEAFF. In DNA, the CDR3 is TGTGCCAGCAGCTTATGGACAGGGGTGGCTGAAGCTTTCTTT. The rearrangement uses TRBV7-9 and TRBJ1-1, with TRBD1 matching 9 bases. Germline CDR1 SEHNR, CDR2 FQNEAQ (reference sequence). V shed 2 bases, J shed 6 bases, and the junction held 4 bases outside the gene matches. The CDR3 has 14 amino acids.

With respect to this clonotype: Since no conserved phenylalanine or tryptophan closes the CDR3, a read error is the likely cause. V is TRBV12-3 or TRBV12-4 and J is TRBJ2-3; TRBD2 aligns across 11 bases. V gave up 4 bases and J gave up 1 base; unmatched junction bases: 13. CDR3 length equals 19 residues. CDR3 bases: TGTGCCAGCAGTTCCTCGAGTAGCGGGAGGGTCCATCGCACAGATACGCAGTATCTT. Its translation: CASSSSSSGRVHRTDTQYL.

The CDR3 bases are TGTGCCAGCAGCACGGGACAGCCGGCAACTAATGAAAAACTGTTTTTT. This codes for CASSTGQPATNEKLFF. The gene calls are TRBV12-3 or TRBV12-4 and TRBJ1-4, with TRBD1 identical over 7 bases. This CDR3 is built from 16 residues. The V gene end was trimmed by 6 bases and the J gene end by 0 bases; junction bases not matched to a gene: 7.

This clonotype was detected only a few times. The chain employs TRBV11-3 and TRBJ2-2; TRBD2 aligns across 10 bases. The CDR3 contains 18 residues. V shed 0 bases, J shed 3 bases, and the junction held 7 bases outside the gene matches. Germline CDR1 is SGHNT and CDR2 is YENEEA. The CDR3 loop is CASSLELAGAQYTGELFF. CDR3 nucleotides: TGTGCCAGCAGCTTAGAGCTAGCGGGGGCCCAATACACCGGGGAGCTGTTTTTT.

Ten or more counts support this clonotype. The chain couples TRBV10-3 to TRBJ2-5, with 8 positions matching TRBD2. After removal of 3 bases from V and 6 bases from J, the junction contained 9 bases not matched to a gene. CDR1 is ENHRY and CDR2 is SYGVKD in the germline V gene. This CDR3 has 15 residues. The CDR3 region is CAISEPGGPHKTQYF. Written as DNA, the CDR3 is TGTGCCATCAGTGAACCGGGAGGGCCCCATAAGACCCAGTACTTC.

This clonotype was counted only a few times. The chain recombines TRBV24-1 with TRBJ2-6; perhaps TRBD2 as D (5 bases). CDR1 and CDR2 from the germline V gene are KGHDR and SFDVKD. CDR3 length: 15 amino acids. V lost 3 bases and J 4 bases, leaving 9 bases between the germline ends. CDR3 amino acids: CATSDASGGANVLTF. The DNA for the CDR3 is TGTGCCACCAGTGATGCCTCGGGGGGGGCCAACGTCCTGACTTTC.

V is TRBV4-1 and J is TRBJ2-1, with 7 bases fitting TRBD2. The CDR3 totals 22 residues. CDR1 is MGHRA, CDR2 YSYEKL, per germline. With V trimmed by 3 bases and J by 8 bases, 31 bases remained unmatched. The CDR3, as DNA: TGCGCCAGCAGCCAGAACCATAAGTCAGGGATTACCAGGGACTACAAGAACGATGAGCAGTTCTTC. Translated, it gives CASSQNHKSGITRDYKNDEQFF.

This clonotype was observed at least ten times. This chain connects TRBV12-3 or TRBV12-4 to TRBJ2-5, with 9 bases aligning to TRBD2. The V and J ends lost 5 bases and 5 bases, in that order; junction bases with no gene match: 6. This CDR3 region has 14 residues. CDR3 residues: CASSVSGSGETQYF. The CDR3 nucleotides read TGTGCCAGCAGTGTTAGCGGGAGCGGGGAGACCCAGTACTTC.

This clonotype was recorded many times. The CDR3: CASSEDSSYEQYF. CDR3 sequence (DNA): TGCGCCAGCAGCGAGGACAGCTCCTACGAGCAGTACTTC. The chain couples TRBV5-1 to TRBJ2-7, with D possibly being TRBD1 (6 bases). This CDR3 has 13 residues. V was trimmed by 4 bases and J by 0 bases, leaving 8 bases between them. Germline V gene data show CDR1 as SGHRS and CDR2 as YFSETQ. Filled out from reference TRBV5-1 and TRBJ2-7, the complete variable domain reads KAGVTQTPRYLIKTRGQQVTLSCSPISGHRSVSWYQQTPGQGLQFLFEYFSETQRNKGNFPGRFSGRQFSNSRSEMNVSTLELGDSALYLCASSEDSSYEQYFGPGTRLTVT.

This chain connects TRBV5-1 to TRBJ2-5, with TRBD2 matching 10 bases. The J segment lost 5 bases and the V segment lost 1 base, leaving 8 bases of the junction unmatched. Germline V gene data show CDR1 as SGHRS and CDR2 as YFSETQ. The CDR3 consists of 16 residues. For the CDR3, the DNA is TGCGCCAGCAGCTTGACACGTCTAGCGGGAGAGGAGACCCAGTACTTC. This translates into CASSLTRLAGEETQYF.

In this sample, this clonotype turned up many times. The rearrangement uses TRBV2 and TRBJ2-3, with TRBD1 matching over 9 bases. This CDR3 is built from 14 residues. Germline CDR1 and CDR2: SNHLY and FYNNEI. The V gene end was trimmed by 6 bases and the J gene end by 2 bases; junction bases not matched to a gene: 3. The chain's CDR3 is CASRQQGATDTQYF. DNA of the CDR3: TGTGCCAGCAGGCAACAGGGGGCCACAGATACGCAGTATTTT. The whole variable domain, filled in from reference TRBV2 and TRBJ2-3, reads EPEVTQTPSHQVTQMGQEVILRCVPISNHLYFYWYRQILGQKVEFLVSFYNNEISEKSEIFDDQFSVERPDGSNFTLKIRSTKLEDSAMYFCASRQQGATDTQYFGPGTRLTVL.

The CDR3 is CASSLSSGIPQETQYF. CDR3 bases: TGTGCCAGCAGCTTAAGTAGCGGAATCCCCCAAGAGACCCAGTACTTC. The chain combines TRBV7-9 with TRBJ2-5, with a possible D match to TRBD2 (6 bases). The germline V gene encodes CDR1 SEHNR and CDR2 FQNEAQ (reference sequence). V lost 2 bases to trimming and J lost 1 base, with 14 bases between them. This CDR3 contains 16 residues.

The genes are TRBV20-1 and TRBJ2-2, with 7 bases identical to TRBD2. V was pared by 5 bases and J by 0 bases, with 3 bases of the junction left unmatched. The CDR3 consists of 14 residues. CDR1 DFQATT and CDR2 SNEGSKA come from the germline V gene (reference sequence). This CDR3 is CSAPTSANTGELFF. In nucleotides, the CDR3 is TGCAGTGCTCCCACTAGCGCGAACACCGGGGAGCTGTTTTTT.

This clonotype was picked up many times. The V gene is TRBV20-1, the J gene TRBJ2-5; 9 bases align to TRBD2. This CDR3 is 14 amino acids long. Trimming cost V 5 bases and J 4 bases; bases outside gene matches: 8. Germline CDR1 is DFQATT and CDR2 is SNEGSKA (reference sequence). The CDR3 coding sequence is TGCAGTGCTGTTAGGCGGGGGGGCCTAGAGACCCAGTACTTC. Its protein product is CSAVRRGGLETQYF.

This clonotype was detected a few times. The rearrangement joins TRBV24-1 to TRBJ2-5; unclear D gene. This CDR3 comprises 15 residues. Germline assignment: CDR1 KGHDR and CDR2 SFDVKD. Between the trimmed V and J ends, which lost 4 bases and 2 bases, there was a span of 13 bases. This CDR3 is CATSDSWVGQETQYF. Here the CDR3 DNA reads TGTGCCACCAGTGACTCCTGGGTCGGGCAAGAGACCCAGTACTTC.

There are many counts of this clonotype. The chain carries TRBV11-2 and TRBJ2-3; D possibly corresponds to TRBD2 (6 bases). The V end lost 1 base, the J end lost 1 base, and 9 bases lay between the germline ends. In germline, CDR1 is SGHAT, CDR2 FQNNGV. This CDR3 contains 15 residues. The CDR3 protein is CASSLVWGGTDTQYF. Written as DNA, the CDR3 is TGTGCCAGCAGCTTAGTTTGGGGGGGCACAGATACGCAGTATTTT.

The chain couples TRBV19 to TRBJ1-2, with D possibly being TRBD1 (6 bases). The V gene lost 7 bases and the J gene lost 4 bases, with 10 bases spanning the gap. This CDR3 is built from 12 residues. From germline, CDR1 is LNHDA and CDR2 SQIVND (reference sequence). DNA of the CDR3: TGTGCCAGTACCACAGGGAGCTATGGCTACACCTTC. It is translated as CASTTGSYGYTF. The entire variable domain, with the rest obtained from reference TRBV19 and TRBJ1-2, is as follows: DGGITQSPKYLFRKEGQNVTLSCEQNLNHDAMYWYRQDPGQGLRLIYYSQIVNDFQKGDIAEGYSVSREKKESFPLTVTSAQKNPTAFYLCASTTGSYGYTFGSGTRLTVV.